This record concerns one T cell receptor (beta chain) sequence. A junction end diverges from the germline sequence, so it may reflect a read error. Version v3.0 of the immunoSEQ assay was performed at survey level. Method: immunoSEQ multiplex PCR; TCRdb's copy keeps in-frame clones and lacks some. The table includes 17,000 or so clones, about 91% detected once. This entry comes from a study of long-term antiretroviral therapy in people with HIV. CDR1 and CDR2 (germline): SSHAT, FNYEAQ (reference sequence). The CDR3 contains 16 residues. V is TRBV7-7 and J is TRBJ2-2; 12 nucleotides agree with TRBD2. The input for sequencing was unsorted PBMCs, taken 0.3 years after starting antiretroviral therapy. The TCR originated in a man aged 55 to 69 with HIV. Here the CDR3 DNA reads TGTGCTAGCAGCTTTGGACTAGCGGGGACCACCGGGGAGCTGTTTTTT. It specifies CASSFGLAGTTGELFF.